This TCR beta chain was identified during a study of Ad26.COV2.S vaccination and SARS-CoV-2 variants. The CDR3 runs to 12 residues. V shed 0 bases and J shed 7 bases, with 5 bases lying between them. Germline loops: CDR1 LGHNA, CDR2 YNFKEQ. The protocol was immunoSEQ multiplex PCR, while the TCRdb copy is restricted to in-frame clones and leaves out a portion. The sample has some 290,000 clones, 85% to 90% seen once; the top ten hold less than 2%. Treatment indicated: over 15 received Ad26.COV2.S at low or high dose, single or two shots; about 5 received placebo; per-sample allocation not given. Specimen acquisition occurred on day 63 following the initial vaccine or placebo injection.

J is TRBJ2-3 and V is TRBV4-2, with D uncertain. The input for sequencing was peripheral blood, taken in a trial of Ad26.COV2.S vaccine versus placebo. This TCR derives from a person between 18 and 59 years old who received the Ad26.COV2.S COVID-19 vaccine or a placebo. CDR3 residues: CASSQDDYTQYF. The DNA for the CDR3 is TGTGCCAGCAGCCAAGATGATTATACGCAGTATTTT.